These 30 T cell receptor beta chains were sequenced from one sample in a study of a mutant IDH1 vaccine in newly diagnosed glioma. Method: immunoSEQ multiplex PCR; TCRdb's copy keeps in-frame clones and lacks some. The sample shows about 54,000 clones, approximately 81% of them seen only once. The time point here: week 35, safety follow-up. One vaccine dose held 300 ug of mutant IDH1 20-mer peptide and came with topical imiquimod. The antigens for these receptors are not known. Sample: PBMCs, taken from a glioma patient whose treatment included an IDH1 peptide vaccine. Receptors originate from a woman between 18 and 30 years old with glioma.

This clone was counted a few times. The rearrangement joins TRBV30 to TRBJ1-1; unclear D gene. The CDR3 has 13 amino acids. The V gene lost 0 bases and the J gene lost 3 bases, with 8 bases spanning the gap. Germline assignment: CDR1 GTSNPN and CDR2 SVGIG (reference sequence). CDR3 bases: TGTGCCTGGAGTGTACGGGAGCACACTGAAGCTTTCTTT. Amino acids: CAWSVREHTEAFF.

V usage is TRBV9 and J usage is TRBJ1-1, with 7 bases identical to TRBD1. In germline, CDR1 is SGDLS, CDR2 YYNGEE. V shed 5 bases, J shed 8 bases, and the junction held 9 bases outside the gene matches. This CDR3 comprises 13 residues. In DNA form, the CDR3 reads TGTGCCAGCAGTTCCACAGGGGTATCCGAAGCTTTCTTT. Amino acid sequence: CASSSTGVSEAFF.

V and J are TRBV9 and TRBJ1-2; possible D gene TRBD1, 5 bases. This CDR3 comprises 14 residues. Germline CDR1 and CDR2: SGDLS and YYNGEE. V lost 4 bases to trimming and J lost 5 bases, with 15 bases between them. This chain's CDR3 is CASSPRGLSYGYTF. The CDR3 DNA sequence: TGTGCCAGCAGCCCTAGGGGACTGTCGTATGGCTACACCTTC.

The chain is built from TRBV5-4 and TRBJ1-1, with a possible D match to TRBD1 (6 bases). From germline, CDR1 is SGHNT and CDR2 YYREEE (reference sequence). V lost 3 bases, J lost 5 bases, and 20 bases lay in between. The CDR3 length is 16 residues. In nucleotides, the CDR3 is TGTGCCAGCAGCTCCCTGCAACAGGGTAGTAAGACTGAAGCTTTCTTT. Translation gives CASSSLQQGSKTEAFF.

This clone has just a few counts. The chain carries TRBV9 and TRBJ1-1; no clear D gene. The CDR3 is 13 amino acids. CDR1 and CDR2 from the germline V gene are SGDLS and YYNGEE. V lost 0 bases, J lost 6 bases, and 9 bases lay in between. The CDR3 loop is CASSVEEAPEAFF. The CDR3 nucleotides read TGTGCCAGCAGCGTAGAAGAAGCACCTGAAGCTTTCTTT.

This clone was found a few times. The CDR3 region is CASSFDPPGYGYTF. CDR3 nucleotides: TGTGCCAGCAGTTTTGACCCACCTGGCTATGGCTACACCTTC. This chain joins TRBV28 and TRBJ1-2; D gene ambiguous. The CDR3 has 14 amino acids. CDR1 and CDR2 from the germline V gene are MDHEN and SYDVKM. Trimming shortened V by 3 bases and J by 4 bases, and 12 bases separated the two germline ends.

The rearrangement links TRBV7-2 to TRBJ2-7; 8 nucleotides align to TRBD1. With 1 base clipped from V and 0 bases from J, the junction kept 11 bases outside the gene matches. CDR3 size: 18 residues. Germline CDR1 reads SGHTA; CDR2 reads FQGNSA. The CDR3 loop is CASSLGRGLHPSSYEQYF. In DNA, the CDR3 is TGTGCCAGCAGCTTAGGCAGGGGGCTTCACCCGAGCTCCTACGAGCAGTACTTC.

This rearrangement joins TRBV19 to TRBJ2-7, with TRBD1 matching over 7 bases. Trimming cost V 5 bases and J 4 bases; bases outside gene matches: 17. The CDR3 totals 17 residues. Germline lookup yields CDR1 LNHDA and CDR2 SQIVND (reference sequence). The CDR3 protein is CASSSSQTDRERYEQYF. The CDR3 DNA reads as TGTGCCAGTAGTTCCTCCCAAACCGACAGGGAGAGATACGAGCAGTACTTC.

The gene calls are TRBV9 and TRBJ2-1; D not certain. The CDR3 consists of 12 residues. Trimming took off 3 bases at V and 7 bases at J, with 8 bases between the two ends. The germline gives CDR1 SGDLS, CDR2 YYNGEE. The CDR3 region is CASSEPPNEQFF. The CDR3, as DNA: TGTGCCAGCAGCGAGCCCCCGAATGAGCAGTTCTTC. The whole variable domain, filled in from reference TRBV9 and TRBJ2-1, reads DSGVTQTPKHLITATGQRVTLRCSPRSGDLSVYWYQQSLDQGLQFLIQYYNGEERAKGNILERFSAQQFPDLHSELNLSSLELGDSALYFCASSEPPNEQFFGPGTRLTVL.

This chain uses TRBV6-5 with TRBJ2-1; no reliable D call. The V and J ends lost 6 bases and 2 bases respectively, with 11 bases between them. Germline-derived CDR1 and CDR2 are MNHEY and SVGAGI. CDR3 length equals 14 residues. CDR3 DNA: TGTGCCAGCAGAAACCGGTCCCCCTACAATGAGCAGTTCTTC. It specifies CASRNRSPYNEQFF.

This clone was counted between two and nine times. The CDR3, as DNA: TGTGCCAGCAGTTATACAGCAGGCTCTGGAAACACCATATATTTT. Its translation: CASSYTAGSGNTIYF. The chain joins TRBV6-5 to TRBJ1-3, with D hard to call. V lost 3 bases, J lost 0 bases, and 9 bases lay in between. Germline-derived CDR1 and CDR2 are MNHEY and SVGAGI. CDR3 length: 15 amino acids.

This clone appeared a single time. The J gene is TRBJ2-1, the V gene TRBV6-5, with 7 bases matching TRBD2. The CDR3 has 13 residues. The germline gives CDR1 MNHEY, CDR2 SVGAGI. Germline trimming cut 7 bases from V and 10 bases from J; bases unmatched to any gene: 10. CDR3 loop: CASNHGEGREQFF. The CDR3 coding sequence is TGTGCCAGCAACCACGGGGAGGGGAGGGAGCAGTTCTTC.

The chain links TRBV4-1 to TRBJ1-1; no definite D call. CDR1 and CDR2 from the germline V gene are MGHRA and YSYEKL. V lost 0 bases and J lost 5, with 7 bases in between. The CDR3 loop spans 13 amino acids. The CDR3 sequence: CASSQDWGTEAFF. The CDR3 nucleotides are TGCGCCAGCAGCCAAGATTGGGGAACTGAAGCTTTCTTT.

This clone has just a few counts. The chain links TRBV10-1 to TRBJ2-1, with a possible D match to TRBD1 (6 bases). Per the germline V gene, CDR1 is WNHNN and CDR2 is SYGVQD (reference sequence). V shed 11 bases and J shed 0 bases, with 11 bases lying between them. CDR3 length equals 13 residues. In DNA, the CDR3 is TGCGCCCGGACAGCCCTCTCCTACAATGAGCAGTTCTTC. It translates to CARTALSYNEQFF.

The gene calls are TRBV7-2 and TRBJ2-3, with unresolved D. Germline CDR1 reads SGHTA; CDR2 reads FQGNSA. The CDR3 loop spans 11 amino acids. Between the trimmed V and J ends, which lost 2 bases and 5 bases, there was a span of 2 bases. The DNA for the CDR3 is TGTGCCAGCAGCTTAAAAGATACGCAGTATTTT. Protein sequence: CASSLKDTQYF.

The V gene is TRBV6-1, the J gene TRBJ2-2; maybe TRBD2 (6 bases). V was pared by 7 bases and J by 0 bases, with 9 bases between. Germline values: CDR1 MNHNS, CDR2 SASEGT. The CDR3 covers 14 residues. CDR3 in amino acids: CASKEGPNTGELFF. The DNA for the CDR3 is TGTGCCAGCAAGGAGGGCCCGAACACCGGGGAGCTGTTTTTT.

The chain combines TRBV6-5 with TRBJ1-5; no reliable D call. Germline V gene data show CDR1 as MNHEY and CDR2 as SVGAGI. The CDR3 sequence is 14 residues long. The V gene lost 6 bases and the J gene lost 6 bases, with 15 bases spanning the gap. This chain's CDR3 is CASSTTRWSQPQHF. Written as DNA, the CDR3 is TGTGCCAGCAGCACGACTCGGTGGAGTCAGCCCCAGCATTTT.

The V and J genes are TRBV19 and TRBJ1-2; D is ambiguous. Trimming removed 3 bases at V and 0 bases at J, with 8 bases between. The CDR3 has 14 residues. Germline CDR1 reads LNHDA; CDR2 reads SQIVND (reference sequence). CDR3 loop: CASSIVGTNYGYTF. The CDR3 nucleotides are TGTGCCAGTAGTATCGTCGGGACTAACTATGGCTACACCTTC.

The chain has TRBV9 and TRBJ2-3; 9 bases are a match to TRBD2. This CDR3 has 15 amino acids. The V segment lost 0 bases and the J segment 1 base; nucleotides outside the gene matches: 0. Per germline, CDR1 SGDLS and CDR2 YYNGEE. The CDR3 bases are TGTGCCAGCAGCGTAGAGCGGGGGGGCACAGATACGCAGTATTTT. Its protein is CASSVERGGTDTQYF. Together with reference TRBV9 and TRBJ2-3, the CDR3 gives the full variable domain: DSGVTQTPKHLITATGQRVTLRCSPRSGDLSVYWYQQSLDQGLQFLIQYYNGEERAKGNILERFSAQQFPDLHSELNLSSLELGDSALYFCASSVERGGTDTQYFGPGTRLTVL.

This sequence joins TRBV10-2 and TRBJ2-1; 8 bases map to TRBD2. CDR1 is WSHSY, CDR2 SAAADI, per germline. The CDR3 covers 15 residues. V gave up 8 bases and J gave up 0 bases; unmatched junction bases: 6. The DNA of the CDR3 is TGCGCCAGCTTCCGGGAGGGCAACTCCTACAATGAGCAGTTCTTC. Protein: CASFREGNSYNEQFF.

The chain employs TRBV5-4 and TRBJ1-2; tentative D call: TRBD1 (5 bases). Trimming took 0 bases from V and 8 from J, leaving 8 bases between them. The V gene's germline CDR1 is SGHNT and CDR2 YYREEE (reference sequence). CDR3 size: 12 residues. The CDR3 nucleotides read TGTGCCAGCAGCTTGGTGGGGGTCGGCTACACCTTC. Its protein is CASSLVGVGYTF.

The rearrangement links TRBV7-3 to TRBJ2-7; TRBD2 is a possible D gene (7 bases). V gave up 1 base and J gave up 6 bases, with 13 bases separating them. The CDR3 runs to 14 residues. Germline CDR1 and CDR2: SGHTA and FQGTGA. CDR3 sequence: CASSLKGGGAEQYF. CDR3 bases: TGTGCCAGCAGCTTAAAGGGGGGGGGAGCCGAGCAGTACTTC.

This clone was observed once. The J gene is TRBJ1-1, the V gene TRBV27; no reliable D call. The V and J ends lost 3 bases and 1 base respectively, with 3 bases between them. CDR3 size: 12 residues. Germline assignment: CDR1 MNHEY and CDR2 SMNVEV (reference sequence). The CDR3 nucleotides are TGTGCCAGCAGTTTGGGGAACACTGAAGCTTTCTTT. This gives the protein CASSLGNTEAFF.

The chain uses TRBV27 and TRBJ1-2; 10 nucleotides align to TRBD1. This CDR3 is 14 amino acids long. Germline V gene sequence: CDR1 MNHEY, CDR2 SMNVEV (reference sequence). Trimming removed 3 bases from V and 3 bases from J; junction bases left unmatched: 1. CDR3 DNA sequence: TGTGCCAGCAGTTTGACAGGGGGCGACTATGGCTACACCTTC. Translating it yields CASSLTGGDYGYTF.

The rearrangement links TRBV19 to TRBJ1-2; no reliable D call. This CDR3 contains 13 residues. V was clipped by 4 bases and J by 0 bases, with 6 bases between them. CDR1 and CDR2 (germline): LNHDA, SQIVND (reference sequence). The CDR3 protein is CASSTWTNYGYTF. In DNA form, the CDR3 reads TGTGCCAGTAGTACATGGACTAACTATGGCTACACCTTC.

This clone was counted between two and nine times. The chain employs TRBV30 and TRBJ1-2; D gene unclear. This CDR3 region has 12 residues. Trimming took off 6 bases at V and 0 bases at J, with 8 bases between the two ends. Germline values: CDR1 GTSNPN, CDR2 SVGIG (reference sequence). The CDR3 loop reads CACRTTNYGYTF. CDR3 DNA sequence: TGTGCCTGCCGCACCACTAACTATGGCTACACCTTC.

This clone appeared a few times. The rearrangement uses TRBV7-2 and TRBJ1-1; D not resolved. The CDR3 is 14 amino acids. Germline CDR1 SGHTA, CDR2 FQGNSA. V was cut by 5 bases and J by 5 bases, with 15 bases left in between. CDR3 loop: CASSPLRAGTEAFF. The CDR3 DNA sequence: TGTGCCAGCAGCCCTCTGAGGGCGGGGACTGAAGCTTTCTTT.

The chain employs TRBV19 and TRBJ1-5; a possible D gene is TRBD1 (6 bases). V lost 5 bases and J lost 4, with 15 bases in between. The CDR3 consists of 15 residues. Germline V gene data show CDR1 as LNHDA and CDR2 as SQIVND (reference sequence). CDR3 sequence: CASSVGQRGNQPQHF. As DNA, the CDR3 is TGTGCCAGTAGTGTCGGACAGCGGGGAAATCAGCCCCAGCATTTT.

The chain links TRBV14 to TRBJ2-3; D is unclear. This CDR3 has 13 residues. Germline-derived CDR1 and CDR2 are SGHDN and FVKESK. Trimming stripped 3 bases from V and 4 bases from J, with 8 bases between. In nucleotides, the CDR3 is TGTGCCAGCAGCCAGGAGAGTGCAGATACGCAGTATTTT. Protein sequence: CASSQESADTQYF.

V is TRBV6-5 and J is TRBJ1-2; D is perhaps TRBD1 (6 bases). The germline V gene encodes CDR1 MNHEY and CDR2 SVGAGI. The CDR3 contains 16 residues. V shed 2 bases and J shed 0 bases, with 13 bases lying between them. The CDR3 nucleotides are TGTGCCAGCAGTTACCGGACAGCTTCCACTAACTATGGCTACACCTTC. It is translated as CASSYRTASTNYGYTF.